Following are 6 T cell receptor beta chains from one sample sequenced in a study of shared clonotypes between healthy human individuals. The table came from immunoSEQ multiplex PCR; TCRdb's copy has only in-frame clones and leaves some out. The sample has about 960,000 clones, over 75% seen once; the top ten hold approximately 1.5%. Sequenced input: memory CD4+ T cells sorted from blood. Regarding subset: CD45RA-negative fraction. The origin of the receptors is a man aged 18 to 29 in good health.

The chain joins TRBV5-1 to TRBJ1-1; D might be TRBD1 (6 bases). The V gene lost 0 bases and the J gene lost 1 base, with 10 bases spanning the gap. CDR1 SGHRS and CDR2 YFSETQ come from the germline V gene. This CDR3 comprises 15 residues. CDR3 region: CASSLVGGANTEAFF. As DNA, the CDR3 is TGCGCCAGCAGCTTGGTAGGGGGGGCGAACACTGAAGCTTTCTTT.

The chain recombines TRBV5-1 with TRBJ2-1, with 12 bases matching TRBD2. Germline CDR1 and CDR2: SGHRS and YFSETQ. With 6 bases clipped from V and 8 bases from J, the junction kept 9 bases outside the gene matches. The CDR3 sequence is 15 residues long. The DNA of the CDR3 is TGCGCCAGCATCCTTCTAGCGGGAGGGTCGGATGAGCAGTTCTTC. Translation: CASILLAGGSDEQFF.

This chain links TRBV6-5 with TRBJ1-1; unclear D gene. Germline V CDR1 and CDR2: MNHEY, SVGAGI. V dropped 4 bases and J dropped 11 bases, with 17 bases sitting between them. There are 13 residues in the CDR3. The CDR3 DNA reads as TGTGCCAGCAGTTCACGCCCCACGGGGAGGGCTTTCTTT. This translates into CASSSRPTGRAFF.

V and J are TRBV10-2 and TRBJ1-2; 10 bases agree with TRBD1. Germline V gene lookup returns CDR1 WSHSY and CDR2 SAAADI. The CDR3 length is 16 residues. V lost 7 bases, J lost 5 bases, and 13 bases stayed unmatched. Here the CDR3 reads CASTQGTGASTYGYTF. CDR3 bases: TGCGCCAGCACCCAGGGGACAGGGGCTTCCACTTATGGCTACACCTTC.

This chain links TRBV5-1 with TRBJ2-3; TRBD2 agrees at 11 bases. Germline trimming cut 7 bases from V and 3 bases from J; bases unmatched to any gene: 7. The length of the CDR3 is 15 residues. Germline-derived CDR1 and CDR2 are SGHRS and YFSETQ. The CDR3 loop is CASGTGTSGTDTQYF. The CDR3 DNA sequence: TGCGCCAGCGGTACCGGGACTAGCGGTACAGATACGCAGTATTTT.

This clone was seen more than once but under ten times. V gene TRBV6-1 combines with J gene TRBJ1-1; D may be TRBD1 (5 bases). This CDR3 region has 14 residues. Germline-derived CDR1 and CDR2 are MNHNS and SASEGT. V lost 5 bases to trimming and J lost 8 bases, with 18 bases between them. This chain's CDR3 is CASSPRGGEREAFF. In DNA, the CDR3 is TGTGCCAGCAGTCCCCGGGGAGGGGAAAGGGAAGCTTTCTTT.